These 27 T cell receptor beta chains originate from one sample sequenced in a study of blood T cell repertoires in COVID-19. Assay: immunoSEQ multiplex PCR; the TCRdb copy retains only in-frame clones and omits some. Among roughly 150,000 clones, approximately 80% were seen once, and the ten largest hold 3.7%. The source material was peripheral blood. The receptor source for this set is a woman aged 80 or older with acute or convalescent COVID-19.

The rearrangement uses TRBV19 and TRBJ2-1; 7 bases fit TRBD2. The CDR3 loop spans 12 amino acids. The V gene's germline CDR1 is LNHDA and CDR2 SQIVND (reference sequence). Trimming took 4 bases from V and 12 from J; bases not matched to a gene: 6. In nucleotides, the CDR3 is TGTGCCAGTAGTACCGGGACTACTAGGCAGTTCTTC. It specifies CASSTGTTRQFF.

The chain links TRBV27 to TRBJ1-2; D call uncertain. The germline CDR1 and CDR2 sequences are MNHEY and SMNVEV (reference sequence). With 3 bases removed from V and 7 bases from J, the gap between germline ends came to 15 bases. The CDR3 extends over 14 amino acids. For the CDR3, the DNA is TGTGCCAGCAGTTTTTTGTCAGGTCCAGGTGGCTACACCTTC. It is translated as CASSFLSGPGGYTF.

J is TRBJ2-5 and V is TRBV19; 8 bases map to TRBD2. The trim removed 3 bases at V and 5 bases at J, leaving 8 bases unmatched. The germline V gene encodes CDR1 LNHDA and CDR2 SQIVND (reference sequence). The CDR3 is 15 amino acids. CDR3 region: CASSILAGRGETQYF. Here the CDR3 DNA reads TGTGCCAGTAGTATCTTAGCGGGAAGGGGGGAGACCCAGTACTTC. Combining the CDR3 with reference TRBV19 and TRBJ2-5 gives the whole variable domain DGGITQSPKYLFRKEGQNVTLSCEQNLNHDAMYWYRQDPGQGLRLIYYSQIVNDFQKGDIAEGYSVSREKKESFPLTVTSAQKNPTAFYLCASSILAGRGETQYFGPGTRLLVL.

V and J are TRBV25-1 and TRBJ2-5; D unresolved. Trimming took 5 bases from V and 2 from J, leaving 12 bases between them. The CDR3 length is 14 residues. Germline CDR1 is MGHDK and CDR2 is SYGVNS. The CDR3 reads CASSSSSFQETQYF. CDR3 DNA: TGTGCCAGCAGTTCTTCCTCGTTTCAAGAGACCCAGTACTTC.

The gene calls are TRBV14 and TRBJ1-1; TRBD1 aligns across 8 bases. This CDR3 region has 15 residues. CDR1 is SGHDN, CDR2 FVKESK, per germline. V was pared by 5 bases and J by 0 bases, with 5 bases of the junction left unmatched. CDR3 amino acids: CASSTRQGLNTEAFF. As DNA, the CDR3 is TGTGCCAGCAGCACGCGACAGGGGTTGAACACTGAAGCTTTCTTT. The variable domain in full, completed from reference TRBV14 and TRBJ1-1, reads EAGVTQFPSHSVIEKGQTVTLRCDPISGHDNLYWYRRVMGKEIKFLLHFVKESKQDESGMPNNRFLAERTGGTYSTLKVQPAELEDSGVYFCASSTRQGLNTEAFFGQGTRLTVV.

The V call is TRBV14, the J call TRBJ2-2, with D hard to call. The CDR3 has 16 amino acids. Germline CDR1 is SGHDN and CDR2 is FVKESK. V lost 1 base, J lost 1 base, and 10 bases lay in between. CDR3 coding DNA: TGTGCCAGCAGCCAAGTCTACTCTGTGAACACCGGGGAGCTGTTTTTT. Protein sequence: CASSQVYSVNTGELFF.

CDR3 coding DNA: TGCGCCAGCAGAGTGGTAGCGGGGTATACCACCGGGGAGCTGTTTTTT. It codes for CASRVVAGYTTGELFF. V is TRBV5-1 and J is TRBJ2-2; TRBD2 matches 8 bases. The CDR3 contains 16 residues. Losses at the gene ends were 5 bases for V and 4 bases for J; bases not matched to a gene: 10. CDR1 and CDR2 from the germline V gene are SGHRS and YFSETQ.

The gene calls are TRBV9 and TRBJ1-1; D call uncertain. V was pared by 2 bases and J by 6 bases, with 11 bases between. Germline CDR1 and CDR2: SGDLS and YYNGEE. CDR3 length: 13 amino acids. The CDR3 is CASSVEGRAEAFF. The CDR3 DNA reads TGTGCCAGCAGCGTCGAAGGGAGGGCTGAAGCTTTCTTT. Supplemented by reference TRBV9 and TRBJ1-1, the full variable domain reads DSGVTQTPKHLITATGQRVTLRCSPRSGDLSVYWYQQSLDQGLQFLIQYYNGEERAKGNILERFSAQQFPDLHSELNLSSLELGDSALYFCASSVEGRAEAFFGQGTRLTVV.

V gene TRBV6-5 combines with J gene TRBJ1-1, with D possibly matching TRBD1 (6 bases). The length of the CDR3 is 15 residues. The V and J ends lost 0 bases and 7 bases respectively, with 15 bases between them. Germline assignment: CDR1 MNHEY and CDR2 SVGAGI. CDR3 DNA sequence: TGTGCCAGCAGTTACTCCACGGGAGGGGGGTATGAAGCTTTCTTT. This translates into CASSYSTGGGYEAFF.

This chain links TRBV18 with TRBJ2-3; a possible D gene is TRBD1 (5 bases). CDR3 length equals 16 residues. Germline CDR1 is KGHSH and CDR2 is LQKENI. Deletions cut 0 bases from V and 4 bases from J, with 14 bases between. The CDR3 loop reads CASSPPGPRTADTQYF. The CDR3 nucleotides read TGTGCCAGCTCACCACCGGGGCCGAGGACGGCAGATACGCAGTATTTT.

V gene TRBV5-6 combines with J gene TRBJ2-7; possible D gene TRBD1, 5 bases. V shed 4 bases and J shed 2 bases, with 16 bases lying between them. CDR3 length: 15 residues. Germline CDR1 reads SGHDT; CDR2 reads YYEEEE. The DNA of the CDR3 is TGTGCCAGCAGCCAAGACAGAACAGTTACCTACGAGCAGTACTTC. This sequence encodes CASSQDRTVTYEQYF.

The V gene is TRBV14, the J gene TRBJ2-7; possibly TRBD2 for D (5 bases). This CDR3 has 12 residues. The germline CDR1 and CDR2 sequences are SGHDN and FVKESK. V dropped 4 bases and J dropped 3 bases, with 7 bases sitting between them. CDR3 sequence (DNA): TGTGCCAGCAGCCTAGACTACTACGAGCAGTACTTC. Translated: CASSLDYYEQYF.

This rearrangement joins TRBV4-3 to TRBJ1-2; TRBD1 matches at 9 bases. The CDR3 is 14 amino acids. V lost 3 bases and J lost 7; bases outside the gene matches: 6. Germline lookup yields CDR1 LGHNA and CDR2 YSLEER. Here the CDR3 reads CASSQGQGSSGYTF. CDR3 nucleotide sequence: TGCGCCAGCAGCCAGGGACAGGGATCCAGTGGCTACACCTTC.

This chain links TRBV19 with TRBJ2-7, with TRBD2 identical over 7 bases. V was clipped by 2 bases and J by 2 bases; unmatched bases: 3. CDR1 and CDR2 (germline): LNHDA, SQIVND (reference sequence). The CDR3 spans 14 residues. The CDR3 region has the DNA TGTGCCAGTAGTATACAGGGAGGGACCTACGAGCAGTACTTC. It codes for CASSIQGGTYEQYF.

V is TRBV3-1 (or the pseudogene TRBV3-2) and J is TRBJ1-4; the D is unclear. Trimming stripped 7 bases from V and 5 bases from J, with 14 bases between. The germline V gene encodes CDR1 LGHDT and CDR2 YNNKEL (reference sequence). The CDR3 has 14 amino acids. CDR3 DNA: TGTGCCAGCACCTCAGGACTGGGGAATGAAAAACTGTTTTTT. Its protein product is CASTSGLGNEKLFF.

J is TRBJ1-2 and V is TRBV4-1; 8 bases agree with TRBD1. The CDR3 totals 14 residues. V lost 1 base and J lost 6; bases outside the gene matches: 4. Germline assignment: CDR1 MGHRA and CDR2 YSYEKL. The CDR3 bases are TGCGCCAGCAGCCAAGCGGACAGGGTAAATGGCTACACCTTC. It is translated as CASSQADRVNGYTF.

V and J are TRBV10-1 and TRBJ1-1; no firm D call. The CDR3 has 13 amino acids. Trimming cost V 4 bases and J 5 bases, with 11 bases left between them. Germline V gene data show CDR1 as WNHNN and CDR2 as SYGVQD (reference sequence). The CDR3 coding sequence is TGCGCCAGCAGTGCGAGACCGGGGACTGAAGCTTTCTTT. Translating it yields CASSARPGTEAFF.

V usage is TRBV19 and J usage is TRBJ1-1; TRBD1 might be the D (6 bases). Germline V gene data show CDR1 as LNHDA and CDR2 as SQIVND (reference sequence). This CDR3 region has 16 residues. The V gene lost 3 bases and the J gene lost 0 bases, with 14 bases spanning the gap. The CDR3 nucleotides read TGTGCCAGTAGTATTATATCGGGACACATGAACACTGAAGCTTTCTTT. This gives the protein CASSIISGHMNTEAFF. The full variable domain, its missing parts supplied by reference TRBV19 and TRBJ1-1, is DGGITQSPKYLFRKEGQNVTLSCEQNLNHDAMYWYRQDPGQGLRLIYYSQIVNDFQKGDIAEGYSVSREKKESFPLTVTSAQKNPTAFYLCASSIISGHMNTEAFFGQGTRLTVV.

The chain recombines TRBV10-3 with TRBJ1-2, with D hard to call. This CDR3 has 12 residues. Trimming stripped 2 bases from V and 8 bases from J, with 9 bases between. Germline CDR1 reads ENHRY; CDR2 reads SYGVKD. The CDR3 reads CAISEVEGGYTF. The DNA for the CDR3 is TGTGCCATCAGTGAGGTGGAGGGAGGCTACACCTTC.

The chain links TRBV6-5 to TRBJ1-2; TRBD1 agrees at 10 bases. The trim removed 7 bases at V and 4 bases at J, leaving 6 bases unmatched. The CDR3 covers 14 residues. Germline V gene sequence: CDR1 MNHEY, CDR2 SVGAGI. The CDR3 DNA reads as TGTGCCAGCACCGAGAGACAGGGGGCCTATGGCTACACCTTC. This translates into CASTERQGAYGYTF.

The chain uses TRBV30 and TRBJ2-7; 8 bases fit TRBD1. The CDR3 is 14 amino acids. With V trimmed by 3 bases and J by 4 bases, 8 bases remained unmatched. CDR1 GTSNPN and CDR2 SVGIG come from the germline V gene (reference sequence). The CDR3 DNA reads TGTGCCTGGAGAGGGGGGACAGGAAATTACGAGCAGTACTTC. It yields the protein CAWRGGTGNYEQYF.

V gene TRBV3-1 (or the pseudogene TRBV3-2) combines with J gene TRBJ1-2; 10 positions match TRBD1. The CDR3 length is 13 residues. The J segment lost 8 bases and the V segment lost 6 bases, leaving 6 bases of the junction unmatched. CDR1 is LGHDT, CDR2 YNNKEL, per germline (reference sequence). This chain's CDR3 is CASRLDRGQGYTF. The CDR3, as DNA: TGTGCCAGCAGATTAGACAGGGGGCAAGGCTACACCTTC.

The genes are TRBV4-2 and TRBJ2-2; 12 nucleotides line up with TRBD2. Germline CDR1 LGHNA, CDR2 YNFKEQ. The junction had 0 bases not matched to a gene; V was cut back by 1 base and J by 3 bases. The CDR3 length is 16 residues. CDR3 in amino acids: CASSQGLAGDTGELFF. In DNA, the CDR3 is TGTGCCAGCAGCCAAGGACTAGCGGGAGACACCGGGGAGCTGTTTTTT.

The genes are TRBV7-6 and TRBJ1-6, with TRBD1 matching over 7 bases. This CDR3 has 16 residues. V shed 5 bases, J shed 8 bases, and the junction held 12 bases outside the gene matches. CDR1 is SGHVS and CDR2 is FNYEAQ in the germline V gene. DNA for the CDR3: TGTGCCAGCAGCGGATCGGGGGACAGCATCTATTCACCCCTCCACTTT. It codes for CASSGSGDSIYSPLHF.

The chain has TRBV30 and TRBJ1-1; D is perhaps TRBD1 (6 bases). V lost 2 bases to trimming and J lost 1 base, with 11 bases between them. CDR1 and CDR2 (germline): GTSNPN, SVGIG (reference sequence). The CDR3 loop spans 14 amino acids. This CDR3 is CAWSLTTGNTEAFF. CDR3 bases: TGTGCCTGGAGTTTAACGACAGGGAACACTGAAGCTTTCTTT. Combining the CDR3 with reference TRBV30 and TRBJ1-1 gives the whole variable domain SQTIHQWPATLVQPVGSPLSLECTVEGTSNPNLYWYRQAAGRGLQLLFYSVGIGQISSEVPQNLSASRPQDRQFILSSKKLLLSDSGFYLCAWSLTTGNTEAFFGQGTRLTVV.

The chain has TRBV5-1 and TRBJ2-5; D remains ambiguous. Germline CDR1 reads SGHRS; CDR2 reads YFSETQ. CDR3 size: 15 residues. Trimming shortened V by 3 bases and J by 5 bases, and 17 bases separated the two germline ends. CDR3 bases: TGCGCCAGCAGCTCACCTAGTGGATTGCAGGAGACCCAGTACTTC. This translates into CASSSPSGLQETQYF.

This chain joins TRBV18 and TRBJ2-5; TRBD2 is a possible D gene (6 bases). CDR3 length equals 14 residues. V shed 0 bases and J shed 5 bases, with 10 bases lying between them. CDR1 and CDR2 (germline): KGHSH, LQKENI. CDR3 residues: CASSPPSGSETQYF. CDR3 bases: TGTGCCAGCTCACCACCTTCCGGGAGTGAGACCCAGTACTTC.